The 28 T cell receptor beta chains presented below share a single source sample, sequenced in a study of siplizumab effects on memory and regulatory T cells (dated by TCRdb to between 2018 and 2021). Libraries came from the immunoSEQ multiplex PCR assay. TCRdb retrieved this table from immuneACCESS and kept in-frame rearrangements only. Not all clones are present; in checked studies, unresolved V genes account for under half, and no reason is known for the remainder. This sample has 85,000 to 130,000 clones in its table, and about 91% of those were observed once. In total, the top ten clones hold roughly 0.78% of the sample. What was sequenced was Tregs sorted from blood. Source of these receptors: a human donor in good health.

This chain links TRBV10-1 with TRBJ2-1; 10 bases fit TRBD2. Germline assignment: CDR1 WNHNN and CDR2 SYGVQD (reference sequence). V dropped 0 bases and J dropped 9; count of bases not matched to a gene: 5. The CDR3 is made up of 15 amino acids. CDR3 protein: CASSESGLAGVEQFF. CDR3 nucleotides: TGCGCCAGCAGTGAGTCTGGCCTAGCGGGAGTTGAGCAGTTCTTC.

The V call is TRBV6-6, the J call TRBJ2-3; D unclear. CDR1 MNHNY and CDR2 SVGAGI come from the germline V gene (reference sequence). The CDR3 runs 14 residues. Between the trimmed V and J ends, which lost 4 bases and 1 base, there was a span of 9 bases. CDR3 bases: TGTGCCAGCAGTTTTAAGGTCCGCACAGATACGCAGTATTTT. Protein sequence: CASSFKVRTDTQYF.

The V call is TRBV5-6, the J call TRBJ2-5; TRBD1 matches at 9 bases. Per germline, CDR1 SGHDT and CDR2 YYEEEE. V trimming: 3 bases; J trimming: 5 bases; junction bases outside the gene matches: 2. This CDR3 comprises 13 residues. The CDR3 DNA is TGTGCCAGCAGCTCGACAGGGGGGGAGACCCAGTACTTC. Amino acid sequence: CASSSTGGETQYF.

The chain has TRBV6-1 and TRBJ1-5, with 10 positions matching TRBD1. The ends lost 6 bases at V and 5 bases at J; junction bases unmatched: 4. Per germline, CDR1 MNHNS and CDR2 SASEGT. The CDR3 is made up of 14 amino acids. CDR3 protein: CASRGGQGDQPQHF. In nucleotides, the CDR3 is TGTGCCAGCAGGGGAGGACAGGGGGATCAGCCCCAGCATTTT.

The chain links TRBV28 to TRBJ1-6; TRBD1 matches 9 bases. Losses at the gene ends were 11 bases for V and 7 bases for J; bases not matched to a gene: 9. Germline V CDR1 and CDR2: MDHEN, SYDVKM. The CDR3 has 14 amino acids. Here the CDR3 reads CAGKQGAGNSPLHF. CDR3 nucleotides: TGTGCCGGGAAACAGGGGGCGGGAAATTCACCCCTCCACTTT.

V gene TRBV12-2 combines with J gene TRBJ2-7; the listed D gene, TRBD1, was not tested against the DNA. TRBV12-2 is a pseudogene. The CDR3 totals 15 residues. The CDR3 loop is CASRLAGDNSYEQYF. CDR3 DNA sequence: TGTGCAAGTCGCTTAGCGGGGGACAACTCCTACGAGCAGTACTTC.

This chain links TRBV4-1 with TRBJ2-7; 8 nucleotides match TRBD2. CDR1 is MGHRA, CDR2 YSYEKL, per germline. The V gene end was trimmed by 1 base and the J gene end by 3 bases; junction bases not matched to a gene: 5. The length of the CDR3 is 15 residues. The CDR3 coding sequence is TGCGCCAGCAGCCAAGGGACTAGCCAGATCTACGAGCAGTACTTC. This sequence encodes CASSQGTSQIYEQYF.

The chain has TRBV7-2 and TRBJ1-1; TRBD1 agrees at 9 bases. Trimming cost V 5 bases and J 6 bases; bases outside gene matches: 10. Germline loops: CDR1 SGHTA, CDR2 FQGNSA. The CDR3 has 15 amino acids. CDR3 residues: CASSEQGAGLAEAFF. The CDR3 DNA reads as TGTGCCAGCAGCGAACAGGGGGCAGGGTTGGCTGAAGCTTTCTTT.

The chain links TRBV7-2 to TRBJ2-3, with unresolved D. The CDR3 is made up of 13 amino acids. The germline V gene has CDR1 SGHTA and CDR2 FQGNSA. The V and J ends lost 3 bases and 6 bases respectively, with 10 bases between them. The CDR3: CASSLSRLDTQYF. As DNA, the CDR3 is TGTGCCAGCAGCTTGTCCAGACTGGATACGCAGTATTTT.

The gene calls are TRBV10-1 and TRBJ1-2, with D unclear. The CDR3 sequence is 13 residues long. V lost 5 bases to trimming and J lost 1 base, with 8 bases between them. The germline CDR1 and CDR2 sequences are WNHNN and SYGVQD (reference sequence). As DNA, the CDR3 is TGCGCCAGCAGTCCCAGGCGTAACTATGGCTACACCTTC. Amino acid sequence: CASSPRRNYGYTF.

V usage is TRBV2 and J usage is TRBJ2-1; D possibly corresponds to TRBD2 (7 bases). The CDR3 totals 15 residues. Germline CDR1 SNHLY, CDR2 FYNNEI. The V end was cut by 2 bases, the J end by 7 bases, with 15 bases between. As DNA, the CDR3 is TGTGCCAGCAGTGAAAGACTAGGGGGAGGGAATGAGCAGTTCTTC. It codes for CASSERLGGGNEQFF.

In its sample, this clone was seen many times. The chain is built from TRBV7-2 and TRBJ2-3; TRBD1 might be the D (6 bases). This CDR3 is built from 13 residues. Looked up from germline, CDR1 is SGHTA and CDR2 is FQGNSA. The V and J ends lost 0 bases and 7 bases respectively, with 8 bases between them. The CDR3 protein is CASSLARGNTQYF. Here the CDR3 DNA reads TGTGCCAGCAGCTTAGCGAGGGGGAATACGCAGTATTTT.

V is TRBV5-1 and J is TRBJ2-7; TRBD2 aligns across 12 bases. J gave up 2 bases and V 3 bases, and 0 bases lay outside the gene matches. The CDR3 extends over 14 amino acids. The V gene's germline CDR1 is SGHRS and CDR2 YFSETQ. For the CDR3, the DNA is TGCGCCAGCAGCTGGACTAGCGGGACCTACGAGCAGTACTTC. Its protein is CASSWTSGTYEQYF.

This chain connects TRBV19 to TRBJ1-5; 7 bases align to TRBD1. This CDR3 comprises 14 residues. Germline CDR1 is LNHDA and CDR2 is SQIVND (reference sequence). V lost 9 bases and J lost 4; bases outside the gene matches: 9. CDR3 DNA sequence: TGTGCCAGCCCGCGGGCAGGGGGGAATCAGCCCCAGCATTTT. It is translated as CASPRAGGNQPQHF.

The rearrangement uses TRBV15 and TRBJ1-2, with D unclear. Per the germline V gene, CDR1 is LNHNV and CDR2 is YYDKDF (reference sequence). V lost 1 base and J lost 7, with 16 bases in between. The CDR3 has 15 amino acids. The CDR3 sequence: CATSRGGGNFVGYTF. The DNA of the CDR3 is TGTGCCACCAGCAGAGGTGGAGGGAATTTCGTTGGCTACACCTTC.

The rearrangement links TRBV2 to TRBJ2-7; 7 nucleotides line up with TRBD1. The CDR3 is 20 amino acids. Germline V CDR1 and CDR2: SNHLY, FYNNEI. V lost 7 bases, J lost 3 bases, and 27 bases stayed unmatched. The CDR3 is CASKLPRTGGSADRIYEQYF. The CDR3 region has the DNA TGTGCCAGCAAACTACCCAGGACAGGAGGTTCAGCGGACCGTATCTACGAGCAGTACTTC.

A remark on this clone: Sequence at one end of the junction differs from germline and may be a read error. The CDR3 nucleotides read TGTGCCAGCAGCGAAGGAGGGCCTCCCCACTTC. Its protein is CASSEGGPPHF. The V call is TRBV14, the J call TRBJ2-7; D is possibly TRBD2 (6 bases). The CDR3 length is 11 residues. The V gene's germline CDR1 is SGHDN and CDR2 FVKESK.

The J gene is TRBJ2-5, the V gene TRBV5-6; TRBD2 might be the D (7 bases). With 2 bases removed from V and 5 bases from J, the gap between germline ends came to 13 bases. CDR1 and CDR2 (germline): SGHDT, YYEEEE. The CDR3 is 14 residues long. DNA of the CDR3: TGTGCCAGCAGCTTTCGGGGGGCTTATGAGACCCAGTACTTC. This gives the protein CASSFRGAYETQYF.

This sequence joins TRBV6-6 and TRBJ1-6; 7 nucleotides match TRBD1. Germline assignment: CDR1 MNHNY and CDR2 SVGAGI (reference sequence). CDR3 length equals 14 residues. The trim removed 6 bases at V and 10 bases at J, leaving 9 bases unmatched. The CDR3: CASSKRDSWSPLHF. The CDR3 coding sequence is TGTGCCAGCAGCAAACGGGACAGTTGGTCACCCCTCCACTTT.

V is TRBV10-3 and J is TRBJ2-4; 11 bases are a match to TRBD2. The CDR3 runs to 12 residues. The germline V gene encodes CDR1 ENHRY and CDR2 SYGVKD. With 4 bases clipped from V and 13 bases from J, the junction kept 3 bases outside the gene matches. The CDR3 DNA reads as TGTGCCATCAGTGGCACTAGCGGGGGACAGTACTTC. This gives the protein CAISGTSGGQYF.

This CDR3 reads CASTFHLVPPTGGYTF. The CDR3 DNA sequence: TGTGCCAGTACCTTCCATCTGGTTCCCCCTACTGGTGGCTACACCTTC. This rearrangement joins TRBV19 to TRBJ1-2; D unresolved. Per germline, CDR1 LNHDA and CDR2 SQIVND (reference sequence). CDR3 size: 16 residues. V was shortened by 7 bases and J by 7 bases, with 25 bases between the two germline ends.

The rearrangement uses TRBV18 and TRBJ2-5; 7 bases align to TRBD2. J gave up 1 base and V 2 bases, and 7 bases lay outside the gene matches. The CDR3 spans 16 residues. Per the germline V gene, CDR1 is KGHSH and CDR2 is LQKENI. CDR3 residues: CASSPFLADLQETQYF. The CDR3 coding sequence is TGTGCCAGCTCACCATTCCTAGCGGACCTCCAAGAGACCCAGTACTTC.

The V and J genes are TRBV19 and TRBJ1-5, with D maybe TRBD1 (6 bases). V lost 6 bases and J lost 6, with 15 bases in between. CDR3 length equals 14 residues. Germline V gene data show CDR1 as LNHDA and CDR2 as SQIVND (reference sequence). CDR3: CASRVQGFGQPQHF. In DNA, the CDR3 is TGTGCCAGTAGGGTACAGGGCTTCGGTCAGCCCCAGCATTTT.

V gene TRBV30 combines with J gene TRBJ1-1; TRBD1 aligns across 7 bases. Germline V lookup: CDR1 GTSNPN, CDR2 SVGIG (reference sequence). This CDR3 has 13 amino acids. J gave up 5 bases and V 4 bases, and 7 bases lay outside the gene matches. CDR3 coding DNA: TGTGCCTGGAAAGGTCAGGGGGGTACTGAAGCTTTCTTT. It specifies CAWKGQGGTEAFF.

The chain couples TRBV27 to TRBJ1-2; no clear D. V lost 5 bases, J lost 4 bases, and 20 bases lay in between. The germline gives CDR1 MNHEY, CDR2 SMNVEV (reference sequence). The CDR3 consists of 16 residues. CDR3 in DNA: TGTGCCAGCAGTCCCCCGGGTGGCCTCGGCGGCTATGGCTACACCTTC. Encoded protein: CASSPPGGLGGYGYTF.

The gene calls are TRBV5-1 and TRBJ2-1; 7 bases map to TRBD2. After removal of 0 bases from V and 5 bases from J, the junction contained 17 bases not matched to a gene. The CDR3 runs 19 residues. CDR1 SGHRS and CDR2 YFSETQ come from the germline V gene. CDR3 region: CASSLGRGTTFPPHNEQFF. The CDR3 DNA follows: TGCGCCAGCAGCTTGGGTCGTGGGACTACCTTCCCCCCCCACAATGAGCAGTTCTTC.

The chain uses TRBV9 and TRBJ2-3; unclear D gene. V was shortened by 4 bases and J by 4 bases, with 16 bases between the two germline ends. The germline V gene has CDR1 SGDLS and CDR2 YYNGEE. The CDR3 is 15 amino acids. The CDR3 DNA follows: TGTGCCAGCAGCCCCACAGCCAGACCGGCAGATACGCAGTATTTT. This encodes CASSPTARPADTQYF.

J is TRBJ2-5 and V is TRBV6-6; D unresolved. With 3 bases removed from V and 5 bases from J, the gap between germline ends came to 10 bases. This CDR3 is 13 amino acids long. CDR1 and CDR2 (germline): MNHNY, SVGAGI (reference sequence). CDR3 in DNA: TGTGCCAGCAGTTATTTTCCCGTGGAGACCCAGTACTTC. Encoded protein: CASSYFPVETQYF.